What follows are 28 T cell receptor beta chains derived from one specimen sequenced in a study of regulatory T cells in long-lasting Graves disease. The time point denotes: newly diagnosed GD, antithyroid drugs for less than 3 months. PBMCs provided the RNA from which the TCR library was made. HTBI primers from iRepertoire and Arm-PCR of CDR3 regions yielded the TCR beta libraries. TCRdb reprocessed the multiplex PCR reads with MiXCR, giving one entry per CDR3 protein. The table has 350,000 to 500,000 distinct CDR3 sequences, 14% seen once. The data also belong to a second study, concerning T cells in Graves' hyperthyroidism and ophthalmopathy.

Here the sequenced sample was peripheral blood mononuclear cells (PBMCs), taken at new diagnosis, from a patient treated with antithyroid drugs. All receptors derive from a woman aged 45-65 years with Graves disease.

This clonotype was seen repeatedly, ten times or more. J is TRBJ2-1 and V is TRBV28, with 11 bases fitting TRBD2. The CDR3 extends over 18 amino acids. V trimming: 4 bases; J trimming: 2 bases; junction bases outside the gene matches: 10. Germline V gene sequence: CDR1 MDHEN, CDR2 SYDVKM. CDR3 residues: CASSSQGRLAGTYNEQFF. The DNA of the CDR3 is TGTGCCAGCAGTTCTCAGGGTCGACTAGCGGGGACCTACAATGAGCAGTTCTTC. The full variable domain, its missing parts supplied by reference TRBV28 and TRBJ2-1, is DVKVTQSSRYLVKRTGEKVFLECVQDMDHENMFWYRQDPGLGLRLIYFSYDVKMKEKGDIPEGYSVSREKKERFSLILESASTNQTSMYLCASSSQGRLAGTYNEQFFGPGTRLTVL.

This clonotype was seen repeatedly, ten times or more. This chain uses TRBV28 with TRBJ1-2; TRBD1 is a possible D gene (5 bases). V lost 0 bases, J lost 7 bases, and 12 bases lay in between. Per the germline V gene, CDR1 is MDHEN and CDR2 is SYDVKM. The CDR3 covers 14 residues. In DNA, the CDR3 is TGTGCCAGCAGTTTATGGGGCAGGGAATCTGGCTACACCTTC. It is translated as CASSLWGRESGYTF.

This clonotype was recorded many times. The J gene is TRBJ2-3, the V gene TRBV3-1, with D perhaps matching TRBD2 (5 bases). The CDR3 runs to 13 residues. The V and J ends lost 5 bases and 4 bases respectively, with 10 bases between them. CDR1 is LGHDT, CDR2 YNNKEL, per germline (reference sequence). For the CDR3, the DNA is TGTGCCAGCAGCAAACTAGATTCAGATACGCAGTATTTT. It codes for CASSKLDSDTQYF.

This clonotype showed up many times. This chain uses TRBV7-3 with TRBJ1-6; TRBD1 agrees at 7 bases. The ends lost 4 bases at V and 7 bases at J; junction bases unmatched: 4. Germline CDR1 and CDR2: SGHTA and FQGTGA. The CDR3 consists of 14 residues. In DNA, the CDR3 is TGTGCCAGCAGCTCGGGACAGTGGAATTCACCCCTCCACTTT. Amino acid sequence: CASSSGQWNSPLHF.

The genes are TRBV28 and TRBJ1-1; no firm D call. The CDR3 spans 12 residues. Deletions cut 7 bases from V and 9 bases from J, with 15 bases between. Germline loops: CDR1 MDHEN, CDR2 SYDVKM. This chain's CDR3 is CASTTRAGKAFF. CDR3 DNA: TGTGCCAGCACCACTCGGGCGGGAAAAGCTTTCTTT.

This clonotype was counted ten times or more. The chain joins TRBV12-3 or TRBV12-4 to TRBJ2-1, with TRBD2 matching over 11 bases. Trimming took 6 bases from V and 0 from J; bases not matched to a gene: 10. The CDR3 runs to 18 residues. CDR3 nucleotides: TGTGCCAGCAGCCCCAGGACTAGCGGGTTCGACTCCTACAATGAGCAGTTCTTC. This sequence encodes CASSPRTSGFDSYNEQFF.

This clonotype was seen only a few times. The chain recombines TRBV7-9 with TRBJ2-7; D gene unclear. The CDR3 has 15 residues. Germline V gene data show CDR1 as SEHNR and CDR2 as FQNEAQ (reference sequence). V lost 2 bases and J 7 bases, leaving 18 bases between the germline ends. The CDR3 region has the DNA TGTGCCAGCAGCTTATTAACAGCGAGGTTCGAGGAGCAGTACTTC. Its translation: CASSLLTARFEEQYF.

There are a few counts of this clonotype. The genes are TRBV18 and TRBJ2-7; 7 bases are shared with TRBD1. CDR1 and CDR2 (germline): KGHSH, LQKENI. This CDR3 has 16 amino acids. The V and J ends lost 3 bases and 0 bases, in that order; junction bases with no gene match: 8. The DNA of the CDR3 is TGTGCCAGCTCACCTTACCCTTCAGGGGGCTCCTACGAGCAGTACTTC. Protein sequence: CASSPYPSGGSYEQYF.

This clonotype has a handful of counts. This rearrangement joins TRBV7-9 to TRBJ2-1; 10 bases are a match to TRBD2. CDR1 is SEHNR and CDR2 is FQNEAQ in the germline V gene (reference sequence). This CDR3 has 16 amino acids. The J segment lost 3 bases and the V segment lost 5 bases, leaving 7 bases of the junction unmatched. CDR3 amino acids: CASSPLAGEFYNEQFF. The CDR3 DNA sequence: TGTGCCAGCAGCCCTCTAGCGGGAGAGTTCTACAATGAGCAGTTCTTC.

On this clonotype itself: This is likely an artifact of a read error, given a far larger clone one base away. The CDR3 region has the DNA TGTGCCAGCAGCGTAGACGGGAGGGCCTACGAGCAGTACTTC. Translating gives CASSVDGRAYEQYF. The chain combines TRBV9 with TRBJ2-7; 8 nucleotides line up with TRBD2. J lost 2 bases, V lost 0 bases, and 1 base had no gene match. Per germline, CDR1 SGDLS and CDR2 YYNGEE. The CDR3 is made up of 14 amino acids.

This clonotype came up many times. The chain has TRBV5-1 and TRBJ1-4; D gene uncertain. V was cut by 0 bases and J by 0 bases, with 9 bases left in between. The CDR3 runs to 16 residues. Germline V CDR1 and CDR2: SGHRS, YFSETQ. In DNA, the CDR3 is TGCGCCAGCAGCTTGGGGGCAGGAGCAACTAATGAAAAACTGTTTTTT. As protein: CASSLGAGATNEKLFF.

This clonotype was counted many times. This chain uses TRBV13 with TRBJ2-7; TRBD1 agrees at 8 bases. Trimming at V came to 5 bases and at J to 0 bases, leaving 9 bases not matched to a gene. The CDR3 sequence is 16 residues long. Germline CDR1 PRHDT, CDR2 FYEKMQ (reference sequence). DNA for the CDR3: TGTGCCAGCAGCCCCGATCAGGGGGCCGCCTCCTACGAGCAGTACTTC. This gives the protein CASSPDQGAASYEQYF.

The sample holds many counts of this clonotype. The chain combines TRBV5-1 with TRBJ2-3; D gene uncertain. The J call is doubtful: the DNA matches TRBJ2-7 better. In germline, CDR1 is SGHRS, CDR2 YFSETQ. The CDR3 length is 13 residues. CDR3 sequence: CASSFFEDYEQYF. The CDR3 bases are TGCGCCAGCAGCTTTTTTGAGGACTACGAGCAGTACTTC.

This clonotype was observed a few times. A much larger clone lies a single base off, so this may be a read error. The chain is built from TRBV27 and TRBJ1-1; 7 bases are shared with TRBD1. Germline assignment: CDR1 MNHEY and CDR2 SMNVEV (reference sequence). This CDR3 is built from 14 residues. J lost 3 bases, V lost 8 bases, and 9 bases had no gene match. CDR3 coding DNA: TGTGCCAGCGGCCGGGACAGTTATGACACTGAAGCTTTCTTT. It specifies CASGRDSYDTEAFF.

The chain combines TRBV7-3 with TRBJ2-7, with TRBD1 matching 9 bases. The CDR3 runs to 15 residues. Per germline, CDR1 SGHTA and CDR2 FQGTGA. Trimming at V came to 5 bases and at J to 2 bases, leaving 7 bases not matched to a gene. This chain's CDR3 is CASSPGTGLTYEQYF. DNA for the CDR3: TGTGCCAGCAGCCCCGGGACAGGGCTTACCTACGAGCAGTACTTC.

The chain recombines TRBV7-9 with TRBJ2-6; 9 bases are a match to TRBD2. The ends lost 5 bases at V and 2 bases at J; junction bases unmatched: 7. The CDR3 loop spans 17 amino acids. In germline, CDR1 is SEHNR, CDR2 FQNEAQ (reference sequence). The CDR3, as DNA: TGTGCCAGCAGCCCAGCCGGCGGGAGGGCTGGGGCCAACGTCCTGACTTTC. Translation: CASSPAGGRAGANVLTF.

This clonotype was counted at least ten times. The CDR3 region has the DNA TGTGCCAGCAGTTTAAATAGCCAAGAGACCCAGTACTTC. Encoded protein: CASSLNSQETQYF. The chain recombines TRBV12-3 or TRBV12-4 with TRBJ2-5; D is uncertain. CDR3 length: 13 residues. With 2 bases removed from V and 1 base from J, the gap between germline ends came to 5 bases.

A few counts support this clonotype. The V call is TRBV3-1, the J call TRBJ2-3, with TRBD2 matching over 10 bases. This CDR3 has 17 residues. The germline V gene has CDR1 LGHDT and CDR2 YNNKEL (reference sequence). Trimming removed 3 bases from V and 4 bases from J; junction bases left unmatched: 10. The CDR3 loop is CASSHRTSGWGPDTQYF. CDR3 DNA: TGTGCCAGCAGCCACCGGACTAGCGGCTGGGGGCCAGATACGCAGTATTTT.

This clonotype appeared a few times. J is TRBJ2-5 and V is TRBV24-1; possibly TRBD1 for D (6 bases). There are 16 residues in the CDR3. Germline V gives CDR1 KGHDR, CDR2 SFDVKD. Between the trimmed V and J ends, which lost 5 bases and 3 bases, there was a span of 18 bases. This CDR3 reads CATSAQGTAQEETQYF. As DNA, the CDR3 is TGTGCCACCAGTGCGCAGGGGACGGCCCAGGAAGAGACCCAGTACTTC.

This clonotype was observed at least ten times. J is TRBJ2-3 and V is TRBV19; D is unresolved. Germline values: CDR1 LNHDA, CDR2 SQIVND (reference sequence). Trimming shortened V by 9 bases and J by 2 bases, and 9 bases separated the two germline ends. The CDR3 runs to 12 residues. The DNA for the CDR3 is TGTGCCAGCAGCCGGAACACAGATACGCAGTATTTT. Protein product: CASSRNTDTQYF.

About this clonotype: A much bigger clone sits one base away, suggesting this may be a read error. The chain recombines TRBV30 with TRBJ2-3; 7 bases line up with TRBD2. CDR1 and CDR2 (germline): GTSNPN, SVGIG (reference sequence). This CDR3 is built from 15 residues. The CDR3 DNA sequence: TGTACCTGGAGTGTAGCCAGCGGGGCGACAGATACGCAGTATTTT. Translating it yields CTWSVASGATDTQYF.

Of note for this clonotype: The CDR3 does not end in the conserved phenylalanine or tryptophan, so this is likely a read error. V and J are TRBV6-2 or TRBV6-3 and TRBJ2-7, with D tentatively TRBD2 (6 bases). Between the trimmed V and J ends, which lost 6 bases and 1 base, there was a span of 10 bases. Germline assignment: CDR1 MNHEY and CDR2 SVGEGT. The CDR3 loop spans 13 amino acids. Here the CDR3 DNA reads TGTGCCAGCAGGGAGGGCCGGTCCTACGAGCAGTACCTC. Encoded protein: CASREGRSYEQYL.

There are a few counts of this clonotype. This chain links TRBV20-1 with TRBJ2-3; D remains ambiguous. Trimming took off 0 bases at V and 0 bases at J, with 10 bases between the two ends. The CDR3 covers 15 residues. The germline V gene has CDR1 DFQATT and CDR2 SNEGSKA (reference sequence). As DNA, the CDR3 is TGCAGTGCTAGAGAGGGAATTTCTAGCACAGATACGCAGTATTTT. Its translation is CSAREGISSTDTQYF.

This chain joins TRBV10-3 and TRBJ2-5; D gene unclear. The germline V gene has CDR1 ENHRY and CDR2 SYGVKD. Trimming cost V 2 bases and J 9 bases, with 7 bases left between them. The CDR3 runs to 11 residues. CDR3 residues: CAISEGRSQYF. CDR3 nucleotides: TGTGCCATCAGTGAGGGGCGGTCCCAGTACTTC.

This clonotype was recorded a few times. The gene calls are TRBV19 and TRBJ2-7; TRBD1 or TRBD2 may be the D gene (5 bases each). The CDR3 runs to 18 residues. Germline lookup yields CDR1 LNHDA and CDR2 SQIVND (reference sequence). V was shortened by 4 bases and J by 4 bases, with 26 bases between the two germline ends. Written as DNA, the CDR3 is TGTGCCAGTAGTAAGGGTAGCCATACTGTTACCGGGGCATACGAGCAGTACTTC. Its protein is CASSKGSHTVTGAYEQYF. Supplemented by reference TRBV19 and TRBJ2-7, the full variable domain reads DGGITQSPKYLFRKEGQNVTLSCEQNLNHDAMYWYRQDPGQGLRLIYYSQIVNDFQKGDIAEGYSVSREKKESFPLTVTSAQKNPTAFYLCASSKGSHTVTGAYEQYFGPGTRLTVT.

This clonotype occurred a few times. The J gene is TRBJ2-5, the V gene TRBV5-5; D may be TRBD2 (6 bases). Trimming removed 4 bases from V and 7 bases from J, with 17 bases in between. This CDR3 is 14 amino acids long. Germline CDR1 SGHKS, CDR2 YYEKEE (reference sequence). The CDR3 reads CASSPRDSLGTQYF. The CDR3 DNA reads TGTGCCAGCAGCCCGCGGGACTCCCTCGGGACCCAGTACTTC.

This clonotype was recorded at least ten times. This chain connects TRBV5-1 to TRBJ2-5; D is ambiguous. CDR3 length: 13 residues. Germline CDR1 and CDR2: SGHRS and YFSETQ. Trimming stripped 3 bases from V and 2 bases from J, with 8 bases between. CDR3 loop: CASSYGSQETQYF. The CDR3 DNA reads as TGCGCCAGCAGCTACGGATCACAAGAGACCCAGTACTTC.

This clonotype was seen at least ten times. This chain uses TRBV2 with TRBJ1-2; D ambiguous. CDR3 length equals 11 residues. V was clipped by 9 bases and J by 5 bases, with 10 bases between them. Germline CDR1 SNHLY, CDR2 FYNNEI. The CDR3, as DNA: TGTGCCAGTGGACCGTTGTATGGCTACACCTTC. Amino acid sequence: CASGPLYGYTF. The whole variable domain, filled in from reference TRBV2 and TRBJ1-2, reads EPEVTQTPSHQVTQMGQEVILRCVPISNHLYFYWYRQILGQKVEFLVSFYNNEISEKSEIFDDQFSVERPDGSNFTLKIRSTKLEDSAMYFCASGPLYGYTFGSGTRLTVV.